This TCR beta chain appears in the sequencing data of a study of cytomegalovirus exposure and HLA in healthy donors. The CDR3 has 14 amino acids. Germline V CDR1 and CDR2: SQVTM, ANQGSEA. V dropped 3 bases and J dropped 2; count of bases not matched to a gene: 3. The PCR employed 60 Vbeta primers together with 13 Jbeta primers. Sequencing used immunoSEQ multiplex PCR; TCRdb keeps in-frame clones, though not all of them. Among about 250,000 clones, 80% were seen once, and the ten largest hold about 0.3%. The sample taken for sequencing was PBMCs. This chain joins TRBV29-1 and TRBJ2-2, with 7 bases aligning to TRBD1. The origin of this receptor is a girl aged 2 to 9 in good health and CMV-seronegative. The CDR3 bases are TGCAGCGTTGAGACAGGGCACAACACCGGGGAGCTGTTTTTT. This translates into CSVETGHNTGELFF.